This TCR beta chain was observed in a study of radiotherapy plus CTLA-4 blockade in lung cancer (dated by TCRdb to between 2018 and 2020). Regarding the complete study: Objective responses were observed in 15% to 20% of enrolled patients, and disease control was achieved in 31%. On the study overall, not on this receptor specifically: Increased serum interferon-beta after radiation, together with early dynamic changes in blood T cell clones, were reported to be the strongest predictors of response. After treatment with radiotherapy and ipilimumab, TCR clones that originated in tumors expanded in peripheral blood.

The receptor library was made with the immunoSEQ multiplex PCR assay. The source is immuneACCESS, and TCRdb retained only in-frame sequences with V and J called. Part of the clones is not carried over; for the studies checked, unresolved V genes explain less than half of this, and the remainder is unexplained. This sample gives roughly 48,000 clones in total; about 81% of them show up just once. The ten largest make up about 3.3% of the sample. In this study, focal radiation therapy paired with CTLA-4 blockade (ipilimumab) was tested in patients who had chemo-refractory metastatic non-small-cell lung cancer. CDR1 KGHSH and CDR2 LQKENI are derived from the germline V gene. V loses 3 bases of germline sequence and J loses 7 bases, and the interval between the two ends is 11 bases. Inclusive of the bounding cysteine and phenylalanine, the CDR3 is 13 residues long. The entry retains the CDR3 DNA only, 39 bases that are in frame from base 1.

Of note for this clone: Its antigen is currently not known. No clone much larger than this one lies a single base away; base qualities are absent.

The chain uses TRBV18 and TRBJ2-3; no D gene is confidently identified. This clonotype was obtained from a human donor with non-small cell lung cancer who had stable disease on radiotherapy plus ipilimumab. The sequences come from peripheral blood, collected from a patient treated with radiotherapy plus ipilimumab. The CDR3 amino acid sequence is: CASSPPEINTQYF. The DNA reads TGTGCCAGCTCACCCCCCGAGATTAATACGCAGTATTTT. Supplemented by the reference TRBV18 and TRBJ2-3 proteins around the CDR3, the complete variable domain is NAGVMQNPRHLVRRRGQEARLRCSPMKGHSHVYWYRQLPEEGLKFMVYLQKENIIDESGMPKERFSAEFPKEGPSILRIQQVVRGDSAAYFCASSPPEINTQYFGPGTRLTVL.